A single sample is the source of the 28 T cell receptor beta chains below, sequenced in a study of T cell changes during pregnancy in multiple sclerosis. Method: immunoSEQ multiplex PCR; TCRdb's copy keeps in-frame clones and lacks some. This table has 90,000 to 100,000 clones, approximately 95% appearing once. The source material was peripheral blood, sampled in the first trimester of pregnancy. The receptor set was obtained from a female donor with multiple sclerosis, enrolled in a pregnancy study.

The chain joins TRBV5-1 to TRBJ1-1; the D gene is possibly TRBD1 (5 bases). V dropped 2 bases and J dropped 0 bases, with 11 bases sitting between them. This CDR3 region has 15 residues. Germline V gives CDR1 SGHRS, CDR2 YFSETQ. This CDR3 reads CASSFSTALNTEAFF. The CDR3 DNA sequence: TGCGCCAGCAGCTTCTCGACAGCTTTGAACACTGAAGCTTTCTTT.

The chain combines TRBV5-1 with TRBJ2-2; 9 nucleotides line up with TRBD1. Germline CDR1 SGHRS, CDR2 YFSETQ. This CDR3 has 16 amino acids. Trimming at V came to 0 bases and at J to 4 bases, leaving 4 bases not matched to a gene. CDR3 loop: CASSLGDRDITGELFF. The CDR3 nucleotides are TGCGCCAGCAGCTTGGGGGACAGGGACATCACCGGGGAGCTGTTTTTT.

The chain has TRBV2 and TRBJ2-3; 9 nucleotides agree with TRBD1. The J segment lost 4 bases and the V segment lost 6 bases, leaving 2 bases of the junction unmatched. From germline, CDR1 is SNHLY and CDR2 FYNNEI. The CDR3 loop spans 13 amino acids. The CDR3 spells CASRGQGPDTQYF. CDR3 sequence (DNA): TGTGCCAGCAGGGGACAGGGACCAGATACGCAGTATTTT.

This rearrangement joins TRBV7-2 to TRBJ2-3, with 8 bases that match TRBD1. The CDR3 contains 15 residues. J gave up 1 base and V 2 bases, and 2 bases lay outside the gene matches. The germline V gene has CDR1 SGHTA and CDR2 FQGNSA. CDR3 loop: CASSLLDRGTDTQYF. CDR3 in DNA: TGTGCCAGCAGCTTACTGGACAGGGGCACAGATACGCAGTATTTT.

J is TRBJ2-3 and V is TRBV7-3; 15 nucleotides line up with TRBD2. Germline V gives CDR1 SGHTA, CDR2 FQGTGA. CDR3 length equals 17 residues. The V gene end was trimmed by 5 bases and the J gene end by 5 bases; junction bases not matched to a gene: 8. The CDR3, as DNA: TGTGCCAGCAGCATTGGACTAGCGGGGGGGGCAGGAGATACGCAGTATTTT. As protein: CASSIGLAGGAGDTQYF.

CDR3 in amino acids: CASSSSSGTITYEQYF. The CDR3, as DNA: TGTGCCAGCAGCTCCTCTTCCGGGACTATTACCTACGAGCAGTACTTC. The chain recombines TRBV27 with TRBJ2-7, with 7 bases lining up with TRBD2. The germline V gene has CDR1 MNHEY and CDR2 SMNVEV (reference sequence). The CDR3 extends over 16 amino acids. The V gene end was trimmed by 6 bases and the J gene end by 2 bases; junction bases not matched to a gene: 13.

The chain links TRBV7-2 to TRBJ1-5, with 9 nucleotides matching TRBD1. CDR3 length: 13 residues. V shed 5 bases and J 11 bases; nucleotides not matched to a gene: 7. CDR1 and CDR2 from the germline V gene are SGHTA and FQGNSA. The DNA of the CDR3 is TGTGCCAGCAGCCCAGACAGGGGGTCGGCCCAGCATTTT. It specifies CASSPDRGSAQHF.

The rearrangement uses TRBV6-6 and TRBJ2-3; the match to TRBD2 covers 10 bases. After removal of 9 bases from V and 4 bases from J, the junction contained 7 bases not matched to a gene. Germline assignment: CDR1 MNHNY and CDR2 SVGAGI (reference sequence). The CDR3 totals 14 residues. In nucleotides, the CDR3 is TGTGCCAGTGAGGAGCGGGGGGGCGCAGATACGCAGTATTTT. Translating gives CASEERGGADTQYF.

The V and J genes are TRBV9 and TRBJ2-2; D uncertain. The CDR3 is made up of 15 amino acids. The ends were cut back, 1 base at V and 1 base at J, with 8 bases in the middle. Germline V gene sequence: CDR1 SGDLS, CDR2 YYNGEE. CDR3 amino acids: CASSVSLLNTGELFF. CDR3 coding DNA: TGTGCCAGCAGCGTATCACTACTGAACACCGGGGAGCTGTTTTTT.

This clone was recorded once. V is TRBV27 and J is TRBJ1-5; the D gene is possibly TRBD1 (6 bases). V was pared by 3 bases and J by 6 bases, with 12 bases between. CDR3 size: 14 residues. The germline gives CDR1 MNHEY, CDR2 SMNVEV (reference sequence). The CDR3 nucleotides read TGTGCCAGCAGTTTGGGGGGGGGCAGTCAGCCCCAGCATTTT. It codes for CASSLGGGSQPQHF.

The CDR3 loop is CASSETSFSIAGGLGADTQYF. The CDR3 DNA reads TGTGCCAGCAGTGAAACCTCCTTTTCCATAGCGGGGGGGCTGGGCGCAGATACGCAGTATTTT. The chain uses TRBV2 and TRBJ2-3; 11 bases fit TRBD2. This CDR3 has 21 amino acids. V dropped 2 bases and J dropped 4; count of bases not matched to a gene: 20. The germline CDR1 and CDR2 sequences are SNHLY and FYNNEI.

The chain combines TRBV27 with TRBJ2-1, with TRBD2 as a possible D gene (6 bases). In germline, CDR1 is MNHEY, CDR2 SMNVEV (reference sequence). Trimming took off 6 bases at V and 4 bases at J, with 13 bases between the two ends. The CDR3 contains 14 residues. CDR3 nucleotide sequence: TGTGCCAGCAGCTCTTATGGGGGGTACAATGAGCAGTTCTTC. Its protein is CASSSYGGYNEQFF.

The chain joins TRBV11-2 to TRBJ1-5; D is perhaps TRBD1 (6 bases). Trimming cost V 2 bases and J 5 bases, with 7 bases left between them. This CDR3 is built from 13 residues. CDR1 and CDR2 from the germline V gene are SGHAT and FQNNGV. The CDR3 DNA reads TGTGCCAGCAGCTTAAACAGGGATCAGCCCCAGCATTTT. Translating gives CASSLNRDQPQHF.

V gene TRBV7-6 combines with J gene TRBJ2-1; TRBD2 matches 9 bases. In germline, CDR1 is SGHVS, CDR2 FNYEAQ. The CDR3 has 15 residues. Unmatched junction bases numbered 4, after V lost 3 bases and J lost 4 bases. The DNA for the CDR3 is TGTGCCAGCAGCTTTATAGCGGGGGAGTACAATGAGCAGTTCTTC. Its protein product is CASSFIAGEYNEQFF.

The genes are TRBV27 and TRBJ1-2, with 7 bases that match TRBD1. This CDR3 contains 13 residues. J lost 7 bases, V lost 6 bases, and 8 bases had no gene match. CDR1 and CDR2 (germline): MNHEY, SMNVEV (reference sequence). The CDR3 loop is CASRRLQGSGYTF. CDR3 sequence (DNA): TGTGCCAGCAGGCGACTACAGGGGTCTGGCTACACCTTC.

This chain links TRBV19 with TRBJ1-2, with 9 bases lining up with TRBD1. This CDR3 region has 12 residues. Germline lookup yields CDR1 LNHDA and CDR2 SQIVND (reference sequence). V shed 6 bases, J shed 10 bases, and the junction held 6 bases outside the gene matches. This chain's CDR3 is CASSQGTGFYTF. The CDR3 DNA follows: TGTGCCAGTAGCCAAGGGACAGGGTTCTACACCTTC.

The chain carries TRBV30 and TRBJ1-2; D remains unclear. This CDR3 contains 12 residues. In germline, CDR1 is GTSNPN, CDR2 SVGIG (reference sequence). Trimming stripped 0 bases from V and 2 bases from J, with 4 bases between. CDR3 amino acids: CAWSVLNYGYTF. The CDR3 nucleotides read TGTGCCTGGAGTGTACTAAACTATGGCTACACCTTC.

Here the CDR3 reads CASSDRGQSNQPQHF. The CDR3 region has the DNA TGTGCCAGCAGTGATCGGGGACAGTCTAATCAGCCCCAGCATTTT. The V call is TRBV6-1, the J call TRBJ1-5; 7 bases match TRBD1. J gave up 4 bases and V 3 bases, and 6 bases lay outside the gene matches. The CDR3 contains 15 residues. Germline values: CDR1 MNHNS, CDR2 SASEGT.

This sequence joins TRBV11-2 and TRBJ1-1, with TRBD1 identical over 9 bases. This CDR3 comprises 16 residues. V lost 5 bases, J lost 0 bases, and 7 bases stayed unmatched. Germline V gene lookup returns CDR1 SGHAT and CDR2 FQNNGV. The CDR3 DNA reads TGTGCCAGCAGCAAACCGGGACAGGGCATGAACACTGAAGCTTTCTTT. Translated, it gives CASSKPGQGMNTEAFF.

A remark on this clone: A read error may account for a junction end that differs from germline. V is TRBV5-1 and J is TRBJ2-4, with 9 bases that match TRBD2. From germline, CDR1 is SGHRS and CDR2 YFSETQ. This CDR3 spans 15 amino acids. The CDR3 nucleotides are TGCGCCAGCCGACCTCCGGGACTAGCCCAAAACATTCAGTACTTC. This codes for CASRPPGLAQNIQYF.

This clone was recorded once. V and J are TRBV4-1 and TRBJ2-2, with 8 nucleotides matching TRBD1. Germline CDR1 reads MGHRA; CDR2 reads YSYEKL. J gave up 4 bases and V 3 bases, and 1 base lay outside the gene matches. The CDR3 is 14 amino acids. The CDR3 region is CASSHRGRTGELFF. The CDR3 nucleotides are TGCGCCAGCAGCCACAGGGGGCGCACCGGGGAGCTGTTTTTT.

The rearrangement joins TRBV11-3 to TRBJ1-1; unclear D gene. Trimming removed 1 base from V and 6 bases from J, with 9 bases in between. CDR1 SGHNT and CDR2 YENEEA come from the germline V gene. This CDR3 contains 13 residues. In nucleotides, the CDR3 is TGTGCCAGCAGCTTAGTTCCGGGTTCTGAAGCTTTCTTT. Encoded protein: CASSLVPGSEAFF.

This chain joins TRBV11-2 and TRBJ1-1; D gene unclear. CDR1 SGHAT and CDR2 FQNNGV come from the germline V gene. Trimming shortened V by 2 bases and J by 7 bases, and 11 bases separated the two germline ends. This CDR3 region has 13 residues. CDR3 region: CASSLQVTREAFF. For the CDR3, the DNA is TGTGCCAGCAGCTTACAAGTTACACGTGAAGCTTTCTTT.

The chain joins TRBV19 to TRBJ2-1; no clear D gene. CDR3 size: 16 residues. CDR1 and CDR2 (germline): LNHDA, SQIVND (reference sequence). The germline V and J ends were trimmed by 0 bases and 6 bases, with 15 bases remaining between them. CDR3 nucleotide sequence: TGTGCCAGTAGTATAGATAGTAGTCCAGGCATCAATGAGCAGTTCTTC. Translated: CASSIDSSPGINEQFF.

As concerns this clone: Its ends do not fully match the called genes, so a read error is possible. The chain carries TRBV7-7 and TRBJ2-7, with 7 bases identical to TRBD1. This CDR3 contains 14 residues. CDR1 is SSHAT, CDR2 FNYEAQ, per germline (reference sequence). The CDR3 DNA sequence: TGTGCTAGCAGCGCCTCACCTACAGGGGAAGAGCAGTACTTC. This gives the protein CASSASPTGEEQYF.

The V call is TRBV11-2, the J call TRBJ2-7, with unresolved D. Trimming left V 3 bases short and J 0 bases short, with 9 bases between. Germline CDR1 reads SGHAT; CDR2 reads FQNNGV. The CDR3 extends over 14 amino acids. CDR3 in amino acids: CASSLVAASYEQYF. The CDR3 nucleotides read TGTGCCAGCAGCTTGGTAGCAGCCTCCTACGAGCAGTACTTC. The full variable domain, with the rest looked up from reference TRBV11-2 and TRBJ2-7, is EAGVAQSPRYKIIEKRQSVAFWCNPISGHATLYWYQQILGQGPKLLIQFQNNGVVDDSQLPKDRFSAERLKGVDSTLKIQPAKLEDSAVYLCASSLVAASYEQYFGPGTRLTVT.

The sample holds one count of this clone. The V call is TRBV9, the J call TRBJ1-5; D is perhaps TRBD1 (5 bases). CDR3 size: 15 residues. Looked up from germline, CDR1 is SGDLS and CDR2 is YYNGEE. Trimming left V 0 bases short and J 7 bases short, with 14 bases between. The CDR3 sequence is CASSVEGGAGQPQHF. The CDR3 DNA sequence: TGTGCCAGCAGCGTAGAAGGAGGGGCAGGGCAGCCCCAGCATTTT.

The rearrangement links TRBV11-2 to TRBJ1-3, with 10 bases fitting TRBD1. V lost 5 bases to trimming and J lost 3 bases; unmatched junction nucleotides: 10. This CDR3 is 17 amino acids long. Per the germline V gene, CDR1 is SGHAT and CDR2 is FQNNGV. CDR3 bases: TGTGCCAGCAGCCGACCTCCGGGACAGGGGTTTGGAAACACCATATATTTT. It encodes CASSRPPGQGFGNTIYF.